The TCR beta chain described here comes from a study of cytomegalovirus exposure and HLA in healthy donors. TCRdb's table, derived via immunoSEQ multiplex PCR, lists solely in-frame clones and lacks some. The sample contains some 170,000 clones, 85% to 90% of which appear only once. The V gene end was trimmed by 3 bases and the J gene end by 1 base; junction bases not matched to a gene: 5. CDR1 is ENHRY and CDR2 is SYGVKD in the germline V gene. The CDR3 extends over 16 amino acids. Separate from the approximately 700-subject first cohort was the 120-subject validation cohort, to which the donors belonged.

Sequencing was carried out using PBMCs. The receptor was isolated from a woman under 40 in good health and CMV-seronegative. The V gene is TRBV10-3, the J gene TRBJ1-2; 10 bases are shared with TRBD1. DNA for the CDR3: TGTGCCATCAGTGACGGGACAGGGGCCCTTAACTATGGCTACACCTTC. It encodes CAISDGTGALNYGYTF.